Listed below are T cell receptor beta chains from one sample, sequenced in a study of cytomegalovirus exposure and HLA in healthy donors. Libraries were prepared by immunoSEQ multiplex PCR; TCRdb keeps only in-frame clonotypes and omits some of them. The data contain over 110,000 clones, approximately 83% of them singletons. The specimen sequenced was PBMCs. The receptors originated from a male donor in good health and CMV-seronegative. Each CDR3 is given with its conserved first and last residue. The order of the fields is clone size, D gene, V gene, J gene, CDR3 protein, CDR3 DNA. The D gene is left open where the match is weak. Some rows mark clone size as missing; the rest say once, few, many or name a class of expanded clone.

clone size: NA; D gene: TRBD2; V gene: TRBV29-1; J gene: TRBJ2-2; CDR3 protein: CSVEAGGYTGELFF; CDR3 DNA: TGCAGCGTTGAGGCGGGAGGATACACCGGGGAGCTGTTTTTT
clone size: NA; D gene: TRBD2; V gene: TRBV11-3; J gene: TRBJ2-6; CDR3 protein: CASSPLAGGPSGANVLTF; CDR3 DNA: TGTGCCAGCAGCCCTCTAGCGGGAGGTCCCTCTGGGGCCAACGTCCTGACTTTC
clone size: NA; D gene: TRBD1; V gene: TRBV6-6; J gene: TRBJ1-5; CDR3 protein: CASRGQGEYSNQPQHF; CDR3 DNA: TGTGCCAGCAGAGGACAGGGGGAATATAGCAATCAGCCCCAGCATTTT
clone size: NA; D gene: NA; V gene: TRBV5-5; J gene: TRBJ1-2; CDR3 protein: CASSGGWGMDYGYTF; CDR3 DNA: TGTGCCAGCAGCGGGGGCTGGGGGATGGACTATGGCTACACCTTC
clone size: NA; D gene: TRBD2; V gene: TRBV4-1; J gene: TRBJ2-7; CDR3 protein: CASSQPRAGVSTYEQYF; CDR3 DNA: TGCGCCAGCAGCCAACCTAGGGCGGGAGTAAGCACCTACGAGCAGTACTTC
clone size: NA; D gene: NA; V gene: TRBV29-1; J gene: TRBJ2-7; CDR3 protein: CSVEGKYYEQYF; CDR3 DNA: TGCAGCGTTGAGGGCAAATACTACGAGCAGTACTTC
clone size: NA; D gene: TRBD2; V gene: TRBV11-2; J gene: TRBJ2-7; CDR3 protein: CASSRPGRAAEQYF; CDR3 DNA: TGTGCCAGCAGCCGACCGGGGAGGGCGGCCGAGCAGTACTTC
clone size: NA; D gene: NA; V gene: TRBV9; J gene: TRBJ2-2; CDR3 protein: CASSGGGRSGELFF; CDR3 DNA: TGTGCCAGCAGCGGGGGCGGACGGTCCGGGGAGCTGTTTTTT
clone size: NA; D gene: TRBD1; V gene: TRBV5-1; J gene: TRBJ2-7; CDR3 protein: CASSWTGVGEQYF; CDR3 DNA: TGCGCCAGCAGCTGGACAGGGGTCGGCGAGCAGTACTTC
clone size: NA; D gene: NA; V gene: TRBV6-5; J gene: TRBJ1-5; CDR3 protein: CASSYSGITNQPQHF; CDR3 DNA: TGTGCCAGCAGTTACTCCGGGATAACGAATCAGCCCCAGCATTTT
clone size: NA; D gene: NA; V gene: TRBV5-6; J gene: TRBJ2-2; CDR3 protein: CASSLGLAGELFF; CDR3 DNA: TGTGCCAGCAGCTTGGGTCTTGCCGGGGAGCTGTTTTTT
clone size: NA; D gene: TRBD2; V gene: TRBV4-2; J gene: TRBJ2-1; CDR3 protein: CASSQENLAGLNPSSYNEQFF; CDR3 DNA: TGTGCCAGCAGCCAAGAAAATCTAGCGGGACTCAATCCCAGCTCCTACAATGAGCAGTTCTTC
clone size: NA; D gene: NA; V gene: TRBV6-5; J gene: TRBJ1-2; CDR3 protein: CASSPNRDVGYGYTF; CDR3 DNA: TGTGCCAGCAGTCCAAACAGGGACGTCGGCTATGGCTACACCTTC
clone size: few; D gene: TRBD2; V gene: TRBV18; J gene: TRBJ2-1; CDR3 protein: CASSRSGNVYNEQFF; CDR3 DNA: TGTGCCAGCTCTCGTAGCGGGAATGTCTACAATGAGCAGTTCTTC
clone size: NA; D gene: NA; V gene: TRBV10-3; J gene: TRBJ2-1; CDR3 protein: CAIKSGQYYNEQFF; CDR3 DNA: TGTGCCATCAAAAGCGGGCAATACTACAATGAGCAGTTCTTC
clone size: NA; D gene: NA; V gene: TRBV29-1; J gene: TRBJ2-5; CDR3 protein: CSVRSTGEQYF; CDR3 DNA: TGCAGCGTTAGGAGTACGGGAGAGCAGTACTTC
clone size: NA; D gene: NA; V gene: TRBV7-9; J gene: TRBJ2-2; CDR3 protein: CASSLRAGDAGKLFF; CDR3 DNA: TGTGCCAGCAGCTTGAGGGCGGGTGACGCCGGGAAGCTGTTTTTT
clone size: NA; D gene: NA; V gene: TRBV6-6; J gene: TRBJ2-7; CDR3 protein: CASSYSLGFGEQYF; CDR3 DNA: TGTGCCAGCAGTTACTCTCTAGGTTTTGGCGAGCAGTACTTC
clone size: NA; D gene: NA; V gene: TRBV25-1; J gene: TRBJ2-2; CDR3 protein: CASGPGLDTGELFF; CDR3 DNA: TGTGCCAGCGGCCCGGGGTTGGACACCGGGGAGCTGTTTTTT
clone size: NA; D gene: NA; V gene: TRBV2; J gene: TRBJ2-5; CDR3 protein: CASSPTSRGGETQYF; CDR3 DNA: TGTGCCAGCAGTCCTACCTCCCGGGGTGGGGAGACCCAGTACTTC
clone size: NA; D gene: NA; V gene: TRBV10-3; J gene: TRBJ2-2; CDR3 protein: CAISRDSYTGELFF; CDR3 DNA: TGTGCCATCAGCCGGGACTCCTACACCGGGGAGCTGTTTTTT
clone size: NA; D gene: TRBD2; V gene: TRBV29-1; J gene: TRBJ2-3; CDR3 protein: CSVSYAGGATDTQYF; CDR3 DNA: TGCAGCGTTTCCTACGCCGGGGGGGCCACAGATACGCAGTATTTT
clone size: NA; D gene: TRBD1; V gene: TRBV28; J gene: TRBJ2-5; CDR3 protein: CASSLTPGQIQETQYF; CDR3 DNA: TGTGCCAGCAGTTTAACACCGGGACAGATCCAAGAGACCCAGTACTTC
clone size: NA; D gene: NA; V gene: TRBV10-3; J gene: TRBJ2-1; CDR3 protein: CAISGVSGYNEQFF; CDR3 DNA: TGTGCCATCTCTGGAGTAAGCGGCTACAATGAGCAGTTCTTC
clone size: NA; D gene: TRBD1; V gene: TRBV19; J gene: TRBJ2-7; CDR3 protein: CASSILPGQGTYEQYF; CDR3 DNA: TGTGCCAGTAGTATACTCCCGGGACAGGGGACCTACGAGCAGTACTTC
clone size: once; D gene: NA; V gene: TRBV11-2; J gene: TRBJ1-1; CDR3 protein: CASSLDLSSDTEAFF; CDR3 DNA: TGTGCCAGCAGCTTAGACCTGAGTTCGGACACTGAAGCTTTCTTT
clone size: NA; D gene: TRBD2; V gene: TRBV6-5; J gene: TRBJ2-7; CDR3 protein: CASSYSASGYEQYF; CDR3 DNA: TGTGCCAGCAGTTACTCGGCTAGCGGGTACGAGCAGTACTTC
clone size: NA; D gene: TRBD1; V gene: TRBV19; J gene: TRBJ2-5; CDR3 protein: CASSNPQGATGETQYF; CDR3 DNA: TGTGCCAGTAGTAACCCTCAGGGGGCCACCGGTGAGACCCAGTACTTC
clone size: NA; D gene: NA; V gene: TRBV4-1; J gene: TRBJ2-7; CDR3 protein: CASSQVRRGGEQYF; CDR3 DNA: TGCGCCAGCAGCCAAGTTCGTAGAGGGGGCGAGCAGTACTTC
clone size: NA; D gene: NA; V gene: TRBV9; J gene: TRBJ1-1; CDR3 protein: CASSVDKGEAFF; CDR3 DNA: TGTGCCAGCAGCGTAGACAAGGGGGAAGCTTTCTTT
clone size: once; D gene: NA; V gene: TRBV7-8; J gene: TRBJ2-4; CDR3 protein: CASSVLGLPPDIQYF; CDR3 DNA: TGTGCCAGCAGCGTACTCGGACTACCCCCAGACATTCAGTACTTC
clone size: NA; D gene: TRBD2; V gene: TRBV6-4; J gene: TRBJ2-1; CDR3 protein: CASSLAAFYNEQFF; CDR3 DNA: TGTGCCAGTTCACTAGCGGCGTTCTACAATGAGCAGTTCTTC
clone size: NA; D gene: TRBD1; V gene: TRBV5-1; J gene: TRBJ1-1; CDR3 protein: CASSLGQGSPEAFF; CDR3 DNA: TGCGCCAGCAGCCTGGGACAGGGATCTCCTGAAGCTTTCTTT
clone size: once; D gene: TRBD1; V gene: TRBV6-1; J gene: TRBJ1-2; CDR3 protein: CASSVQGAEGYTF; CDR3 DNA: TGTGCCAGCAGTGTACAGGGGGCCGAGGGCTACACCTTC
clone size: NA; D gene: TRBD2; V gene: TRBV7-8; J gene: TRBJ2-1; CDR3 protein: CASSLERSGGYNEQFF; CDR3 DNA: TGTGCCAGCAGCTTAGAACGTAGCGGGGGTTACAATGAGCAGTTCTTC
clone size: NA; D gene: TRBD1; V gene: TRBV2; J gene: TRBJ1-4; CDR3 protein: CASSEYNRGGEKLFF; CDR3 DNA: TGTGCCAGCAGTGAATATAACAGGGGAGGTGAAAAACTGTTTTTT
clone size: few; D gene: NA; V gene: TRBV2; J gene: TRBJ1-1; CDR3 protein: CASIAGETEAFF; CDR3 DNA: TGTGCCAGCATCGCGGGGGAAACTGAAGCTTTCTTT
clone size: NA; D gene: TRBD2; V gene: TRBV6-5; J gene: TRBJ2-4; CDR3 protein: CASSYTGGNIQYF; CDR3 DNA: TGTGCCAGCAGTTACACGGGAGGGAACATTCAGTACTTC
clone size: few; D gene: TRBD1; V gene: TRBV4-2; J gene: TRBJ2-7; CDR3 protein: CASSQVATGRPYEQYF; CDR3 DNA: TGTGCCAGCAGCCAAGTCGCGACAGGGCGCCCCTACGAGCAGTACTTC
clone size: few; D gene: NA; V gene: TRBV6-4; J gene: TRBJ2-7; CDR3 protein: CARLVEQYF; CDR3 DNA: TGTGCCAGACTAGTTGAGCAGTACTTC
clone size: NA; D gene: NA; V gene: TRBV7-6; J gene: TRBJ2-3; CDR3 protein: CASSYEAGADTQYF; CDR3 DNA: TGTGCCAGCAGCTATGAGGCGGGCGCAGATACGCAGTATTTT
clone size: once; D gene: NA; V gene: TRBV7-8; J gene: TRBJ1-5; CDR3 protein: CASSLASQPQHF; CDR3 DNA: TGTGCCAGCAGCTTAGCTAGCCAGCCCCAGCATTTT
clone size: NA; D gene: TRBD2; V gene: TRBV2; J gene: TRBJ2-5; CDR3 protein: CASIVTSREETQYF; CDR3 DNA: TGTGCCAGCATCGTGACTAGCAGGGAAGAGACCCAGTACTTC
clone size: NA; D gene: TRBD1; V gene: TRBV19; J gene: TRBJ2-5; CDR3 protein: CASSLGDSYQETQYF; CDR3 DNA: TGTGCCAGTAGTTTGGGGGACAGCTACCAGGAGACCCAGTACTTC
clone size: few; D gene: TRBD1; V gene: TRBV7-2; J gene: TRBJ1-5; CDR3 protein: CASSLAGQGGNQPQHF; CDR3 DNA: TGTGCCAGCAGCTTAGCGGGACAGGGTGGCAATCAGCCCCAGCATTTT